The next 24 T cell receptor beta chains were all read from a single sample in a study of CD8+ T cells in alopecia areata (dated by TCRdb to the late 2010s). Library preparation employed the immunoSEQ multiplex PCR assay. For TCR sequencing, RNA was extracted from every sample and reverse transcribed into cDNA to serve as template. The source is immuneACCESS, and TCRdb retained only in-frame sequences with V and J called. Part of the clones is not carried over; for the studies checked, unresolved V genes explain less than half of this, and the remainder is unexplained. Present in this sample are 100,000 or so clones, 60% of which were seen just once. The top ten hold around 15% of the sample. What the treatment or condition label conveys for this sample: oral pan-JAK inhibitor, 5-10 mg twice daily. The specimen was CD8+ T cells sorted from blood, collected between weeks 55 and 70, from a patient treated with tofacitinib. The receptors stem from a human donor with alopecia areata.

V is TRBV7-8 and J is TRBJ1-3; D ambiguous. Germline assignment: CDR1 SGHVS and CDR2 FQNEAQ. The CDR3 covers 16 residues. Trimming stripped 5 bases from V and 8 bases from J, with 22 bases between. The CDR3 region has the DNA TGTGCCAGCAGCGACCGCCGTGCGTCCCCCGTCCACACCATATATTTT. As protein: CASSDRRASPVHTIYF.

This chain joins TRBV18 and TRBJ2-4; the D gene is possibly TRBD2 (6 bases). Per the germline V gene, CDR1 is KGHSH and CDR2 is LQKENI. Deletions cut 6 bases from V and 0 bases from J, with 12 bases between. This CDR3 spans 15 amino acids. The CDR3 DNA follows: TGTGCCAGCTCCCCGGGGGAGATAGCCAAAAACATTCAGTACTTC. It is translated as CASSPGEIAKNIQYF.

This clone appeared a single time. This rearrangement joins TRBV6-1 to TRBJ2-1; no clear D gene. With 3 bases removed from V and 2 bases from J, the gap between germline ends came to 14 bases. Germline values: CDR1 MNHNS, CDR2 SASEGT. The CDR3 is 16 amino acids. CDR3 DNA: TGTGCCAGCAGTGAGGACCGATATTTAACCTACAATGAGCAGTTCTTC. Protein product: CASSEDRYLTYNEQFF.

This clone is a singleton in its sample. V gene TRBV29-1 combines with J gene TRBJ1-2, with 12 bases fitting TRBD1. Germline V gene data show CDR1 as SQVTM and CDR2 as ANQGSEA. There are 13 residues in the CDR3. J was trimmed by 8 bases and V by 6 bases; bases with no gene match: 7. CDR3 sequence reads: CSVGTGGAGGYTF. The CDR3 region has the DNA TGCAGCGTAGGGACAGGGGGCGCGGGAGGCTACACCTTC.

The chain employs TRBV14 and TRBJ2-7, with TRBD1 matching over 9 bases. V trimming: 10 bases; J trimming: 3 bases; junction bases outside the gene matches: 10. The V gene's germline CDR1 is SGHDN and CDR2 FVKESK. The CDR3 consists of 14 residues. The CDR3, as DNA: TGTGCCACCCTGACCGGGACAGGGTTCTACGAGCAGTACTTC. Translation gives CATLTGTGFYEQYF. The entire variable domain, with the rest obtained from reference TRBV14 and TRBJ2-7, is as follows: EAGVTQFPSHSVIEKGQTVTLRCDPISGHDNLYWYRRVMGKEIKFLLHFVKESKQDESGMPNNRFLAERTGGTYSTLKVQPAELEDSGVYFCATLTGTGFYEQYFGPGTRLTVT.

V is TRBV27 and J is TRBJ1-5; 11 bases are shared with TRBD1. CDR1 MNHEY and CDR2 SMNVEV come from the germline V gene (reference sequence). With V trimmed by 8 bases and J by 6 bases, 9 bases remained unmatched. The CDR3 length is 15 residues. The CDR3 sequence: CASGQGARQGQPQHF. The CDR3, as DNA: TGTGCCAGCGGACAGGGGGCGCGGCAGGGTCAGCCCCAGCATTTT.

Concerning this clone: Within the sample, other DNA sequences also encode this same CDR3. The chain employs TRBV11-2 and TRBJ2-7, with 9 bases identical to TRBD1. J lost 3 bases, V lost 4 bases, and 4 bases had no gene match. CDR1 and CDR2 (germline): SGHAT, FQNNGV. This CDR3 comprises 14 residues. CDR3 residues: CASSSGTGSYEQYF. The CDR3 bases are TGTGCCAGCAGCTCCGGGACAGGGAGCTACGAGCAGTACTTC.

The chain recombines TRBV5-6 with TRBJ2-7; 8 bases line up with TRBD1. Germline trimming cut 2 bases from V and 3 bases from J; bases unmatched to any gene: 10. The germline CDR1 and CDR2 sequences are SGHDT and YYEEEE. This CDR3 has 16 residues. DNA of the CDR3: TGTGCCAGCAGCTTTACGACAGGGGTTTCTCGCTACGAGCAGTACTTC. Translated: CASSFTTGVSRYEQYF.

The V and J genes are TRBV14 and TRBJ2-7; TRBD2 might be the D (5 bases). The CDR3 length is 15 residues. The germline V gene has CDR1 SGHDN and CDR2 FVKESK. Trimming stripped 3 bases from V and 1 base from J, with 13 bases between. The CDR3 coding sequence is TGTGCCAGCAGCCATTCGGGATTAACTTCCTACGAGCAGTACTTC. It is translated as CASSHSGLTSYEQYF. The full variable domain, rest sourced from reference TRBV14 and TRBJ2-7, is EAGVTQFPSHSVIEKGQTVTLRCDPISGHDNLYWYRRVMGKEIKFLLHFVKESKQDESGMPNNRFLAERTGGTYSTLKVQPAELEDSGVYFCASSHSGLTSYEQYFGPGTRLTVT.

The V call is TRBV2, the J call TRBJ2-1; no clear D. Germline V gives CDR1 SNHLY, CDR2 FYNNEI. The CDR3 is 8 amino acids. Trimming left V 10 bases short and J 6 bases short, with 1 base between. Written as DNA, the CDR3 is TGTGCCACCAATGAGCAGTTCTTC. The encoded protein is CATNEQFF. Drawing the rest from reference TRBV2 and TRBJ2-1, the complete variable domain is EPEVTQTPSHQVTQMGQEVILRCVPISNHLYFYWYRQILGQKVEFLVSFYNNEISEKSEIFDDQFSVERPDGSNFTLKIRSTKLEDSAMYFCATNEQFFGPGTRLTVL.

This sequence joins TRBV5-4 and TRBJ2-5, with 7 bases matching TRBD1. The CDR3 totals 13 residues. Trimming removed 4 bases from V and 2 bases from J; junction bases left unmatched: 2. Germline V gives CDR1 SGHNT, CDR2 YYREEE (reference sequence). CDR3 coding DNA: TGTGCCAGCAGCATCAGGGGGCAAGAGACCCAGTACTTC. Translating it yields CASSIRGQETQYF.

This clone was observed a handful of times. The CDR3 spells CASSQVEDWKNEQYF. For the CDR3, the DNA is TGTGCCAGCAGCCAAGTAGAGGACTGGAAGAACGAGCAGTACTTC. The rearrangement uses TRBV14 and TRBJ2-7, with D perhaps matching TRBD2 (5 bases). V lost 1 base and J lost 5, with 15 bases in between. This CDR3 has 15 residues. Germline CDR1 SGHDN, CDR2 FVKESK.

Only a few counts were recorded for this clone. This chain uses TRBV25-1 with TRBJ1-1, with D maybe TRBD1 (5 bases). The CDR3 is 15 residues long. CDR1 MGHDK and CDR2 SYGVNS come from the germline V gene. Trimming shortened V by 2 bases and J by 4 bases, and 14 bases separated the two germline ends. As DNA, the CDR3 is TGTGCCAGCAGTGAAGGTCGGGGGTTTCGCACTGAAGCTTTCTTT. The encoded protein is CASSEGRGFRTEAFF.

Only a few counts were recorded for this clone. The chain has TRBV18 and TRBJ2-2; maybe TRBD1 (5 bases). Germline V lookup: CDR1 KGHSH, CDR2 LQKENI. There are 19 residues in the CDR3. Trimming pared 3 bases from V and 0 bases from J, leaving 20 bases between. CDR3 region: CASSPRMQGSFPNTGELFF. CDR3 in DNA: TGTGCCAGCTCACCGAGGATGCAGGGTAGCTTTCCGAACACCGGGGAGCTGTTTTTT.

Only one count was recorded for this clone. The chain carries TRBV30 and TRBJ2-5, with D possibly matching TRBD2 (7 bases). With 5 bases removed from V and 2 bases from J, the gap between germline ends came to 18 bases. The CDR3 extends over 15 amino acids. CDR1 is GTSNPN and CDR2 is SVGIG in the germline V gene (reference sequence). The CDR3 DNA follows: TGTGCCTGGGGGAGGGGGAGGGGGGGGCAAGAGACCCAGTACTTC. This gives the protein CAWGRGRGGQETQYF.

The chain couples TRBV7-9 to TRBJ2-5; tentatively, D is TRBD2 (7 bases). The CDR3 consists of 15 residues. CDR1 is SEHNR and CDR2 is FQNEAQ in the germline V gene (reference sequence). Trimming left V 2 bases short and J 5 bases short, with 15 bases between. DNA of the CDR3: TGTGCCAGCAGCTTATTAGGGGGGGCCCTGGAGACCCAGTACTTC. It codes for CASSLLGGALETQYF.

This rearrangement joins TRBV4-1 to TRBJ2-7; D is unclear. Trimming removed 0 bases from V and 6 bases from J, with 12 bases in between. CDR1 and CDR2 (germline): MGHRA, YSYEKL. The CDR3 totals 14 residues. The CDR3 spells CASSQDPPAGEQYF. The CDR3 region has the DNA TGCGCCAGCAGCCAAGATCCCCCGGCCGGCGAGCAGTACTTC.

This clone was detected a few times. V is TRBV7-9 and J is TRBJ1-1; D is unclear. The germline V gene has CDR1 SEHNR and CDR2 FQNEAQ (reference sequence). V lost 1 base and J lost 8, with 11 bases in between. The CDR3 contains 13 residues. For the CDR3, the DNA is TGTGCCAGCAGCTTAGATGGGTGGCCAGAAGCTTTCTTT. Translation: CASSLDGWPEAFF.

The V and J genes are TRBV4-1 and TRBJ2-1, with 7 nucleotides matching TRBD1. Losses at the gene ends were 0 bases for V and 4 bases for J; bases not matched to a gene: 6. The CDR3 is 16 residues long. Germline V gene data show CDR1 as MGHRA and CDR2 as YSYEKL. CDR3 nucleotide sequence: TGCGCCAGCAGCCAAGATTTCGGGACAGTATACAATGAGCAGTTCTTC. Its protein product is CASSQDFGTVYNEQFF.

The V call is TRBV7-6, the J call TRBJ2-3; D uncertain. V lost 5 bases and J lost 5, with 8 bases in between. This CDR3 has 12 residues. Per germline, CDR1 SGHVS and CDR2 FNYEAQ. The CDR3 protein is CASSRSVDTQYF. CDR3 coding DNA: TGTGCCAGCAGCCGAAGTGTAGATACGCAGTATTTT.

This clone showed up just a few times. The CDR3 DNA reads TGTGCCTGGAGTGTAGGCCTACCGCGTAATTCACCCCTCCACTTT. It specifies CAWSVGLPRNSPLHF. This rearrangement joins TRBV30 to TRBJ1-6; D is unclear. The CDR3 is made up of 15 amino acids. Germline CDR1 reads GTSNPN; CDR2 reads SVGIG (reference sequence). V was trimmed by 0 bases and J by 6 bases, leaving 12 bases between them.

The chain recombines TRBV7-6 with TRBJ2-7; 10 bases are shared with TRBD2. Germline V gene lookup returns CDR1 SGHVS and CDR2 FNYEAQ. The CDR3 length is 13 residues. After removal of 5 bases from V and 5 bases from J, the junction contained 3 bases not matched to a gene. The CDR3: CASSPTSGDEQYF. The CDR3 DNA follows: TGTGCCAGCAGCCCTACTAGCGGGGACGAGCAGTACTTC.

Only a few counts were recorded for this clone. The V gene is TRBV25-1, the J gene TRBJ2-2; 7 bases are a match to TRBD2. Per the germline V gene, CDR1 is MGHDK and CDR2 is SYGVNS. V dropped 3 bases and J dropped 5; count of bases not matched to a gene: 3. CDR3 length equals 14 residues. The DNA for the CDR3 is TGTGCCAGCAGTGAGTCGCGGGAGACCGGGGAGCTGTTTTTT. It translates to CASSESRETGELFF.

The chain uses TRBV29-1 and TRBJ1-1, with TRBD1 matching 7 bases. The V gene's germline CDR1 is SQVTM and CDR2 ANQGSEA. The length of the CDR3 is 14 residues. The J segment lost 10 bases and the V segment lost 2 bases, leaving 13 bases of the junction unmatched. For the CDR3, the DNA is TGCAGCGTTGAATTCCCAGGGGGACCAAAGGCAGCTTTCTTT. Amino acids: CSVEFPGGPKAAFF.